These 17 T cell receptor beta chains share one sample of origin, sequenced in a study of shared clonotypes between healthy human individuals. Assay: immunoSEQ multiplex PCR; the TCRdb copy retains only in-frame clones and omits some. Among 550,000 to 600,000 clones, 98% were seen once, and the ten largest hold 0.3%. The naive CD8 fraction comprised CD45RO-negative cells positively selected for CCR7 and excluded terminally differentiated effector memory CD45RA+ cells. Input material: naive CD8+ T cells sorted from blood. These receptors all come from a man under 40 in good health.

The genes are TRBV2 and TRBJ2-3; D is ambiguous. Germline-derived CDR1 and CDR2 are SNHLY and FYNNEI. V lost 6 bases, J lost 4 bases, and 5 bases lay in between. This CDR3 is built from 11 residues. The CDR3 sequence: CASSFADTQYF. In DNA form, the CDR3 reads TGTGCCAGCAGCTTTGCAGATACGCAGTATTTT.

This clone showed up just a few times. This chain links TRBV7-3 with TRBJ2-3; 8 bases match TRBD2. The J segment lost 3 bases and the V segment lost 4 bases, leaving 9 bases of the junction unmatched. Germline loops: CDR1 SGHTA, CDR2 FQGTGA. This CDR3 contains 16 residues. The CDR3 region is CASSSWERGRTDTQYF. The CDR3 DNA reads TGTGCCAGCAGCTCGTGGGAGCGGGGGCGAACAGATACGCAGTATTTT.

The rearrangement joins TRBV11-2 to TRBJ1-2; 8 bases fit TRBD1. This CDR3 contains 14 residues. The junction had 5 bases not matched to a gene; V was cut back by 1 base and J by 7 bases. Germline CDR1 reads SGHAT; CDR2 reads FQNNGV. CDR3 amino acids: CASSLGTGPLGYTF. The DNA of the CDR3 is TGTGCCAGCAGCTTAGGGACAGGGCCTCTTGGCTACACCTTC.

CDR3 bases: TGTGCCAGCAGTTCCGGGACAGGGGTCTACAATGAGCAGTTCTTC. This codes for CASSSGTGVYNEQFF. The V call is TRBV27, the J call TRBJ2-1; 10 bases are a match to TRBD1. Germline CDR1 reads MNHEY; CDR2 reads SMNVEV (reference sequence). Trimming took 4 bases from V and 3 from J; bases not matched to a gene: 3. The CDR3 is 15 residues long.

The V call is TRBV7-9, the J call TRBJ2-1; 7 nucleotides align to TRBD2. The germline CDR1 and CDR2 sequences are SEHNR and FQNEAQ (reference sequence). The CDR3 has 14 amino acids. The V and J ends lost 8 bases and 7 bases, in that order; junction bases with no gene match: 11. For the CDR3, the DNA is TGTGCCAGCGGTCAGGGCGGGAGTGTGAATGAGCAGTTCTTC. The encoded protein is CASGQGGSVNEQFF.

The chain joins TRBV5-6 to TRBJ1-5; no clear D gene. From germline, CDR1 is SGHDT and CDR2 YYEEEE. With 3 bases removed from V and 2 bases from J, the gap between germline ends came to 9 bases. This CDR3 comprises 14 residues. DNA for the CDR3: TGTGCCAGCAGCTCCCTGGAGGGCAATCAGCCCCAGCATTTT. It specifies CASSSLEGNQPQHF.

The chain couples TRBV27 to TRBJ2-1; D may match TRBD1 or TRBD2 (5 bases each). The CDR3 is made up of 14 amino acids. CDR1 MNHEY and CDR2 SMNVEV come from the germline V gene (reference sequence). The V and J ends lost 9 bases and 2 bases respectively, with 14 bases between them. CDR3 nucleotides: TGTGCCAGTTCACGGGGCGGGCCCTACAATGAGCAGTTCTTC. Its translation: CASSRGGPYNEQFF.

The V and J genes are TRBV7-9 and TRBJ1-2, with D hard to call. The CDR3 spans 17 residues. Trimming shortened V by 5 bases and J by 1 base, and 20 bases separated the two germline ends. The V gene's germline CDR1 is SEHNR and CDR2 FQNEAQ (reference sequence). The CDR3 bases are TGTGCCAGCAGCCCCTCCGATCCGGTCCGCCGTAACTATGGCTACACCTTC. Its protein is CASSPSDPVRRNYGYTF.

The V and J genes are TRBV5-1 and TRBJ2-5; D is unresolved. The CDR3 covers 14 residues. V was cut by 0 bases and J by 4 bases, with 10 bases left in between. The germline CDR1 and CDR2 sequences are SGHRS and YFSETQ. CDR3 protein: CASSLVGAAETQYF. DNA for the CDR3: TGCGCCAGCAGCTTGGTCGGTGCCGCAGAGACCCAGTACTTC.

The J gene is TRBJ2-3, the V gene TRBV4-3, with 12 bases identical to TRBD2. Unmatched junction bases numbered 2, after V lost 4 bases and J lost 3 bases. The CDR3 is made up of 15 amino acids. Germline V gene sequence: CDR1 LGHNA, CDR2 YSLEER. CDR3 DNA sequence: TGCGCCAGCAGCCTTGGACTAGCGGGGACAGATACGCAGTATTTT. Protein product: CASSLGLAGTDTQYF.

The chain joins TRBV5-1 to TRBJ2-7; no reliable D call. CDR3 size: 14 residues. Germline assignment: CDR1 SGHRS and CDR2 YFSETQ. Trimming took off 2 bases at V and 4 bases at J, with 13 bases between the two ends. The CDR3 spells CASSFSGDGYEQYF. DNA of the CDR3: TGCGCCAGCAGCTTCTCCGGAGACGGATACGAGCAGTACTTC. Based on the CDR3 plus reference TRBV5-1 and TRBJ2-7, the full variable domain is KAGVTQTPRYLIKTRGQQVTLSCSPISGHRSVSWYQQTPGQGLQFLFEYFSETQRNKGNFPGRFSGRQFSNSRSEMNVSTLELGDSALYLCASSFSGDGYEQYFGPGTRLTVT.

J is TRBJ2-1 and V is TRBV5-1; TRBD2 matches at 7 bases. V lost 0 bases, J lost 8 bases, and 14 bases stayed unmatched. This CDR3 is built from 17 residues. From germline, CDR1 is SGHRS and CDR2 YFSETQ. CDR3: CASSLVGKAGRADEQFF. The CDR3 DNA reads TGCGCCAGCAGCTTGGTGGGTAAAGCGGGAAGAGCTGATGAGCAGTTCTTC. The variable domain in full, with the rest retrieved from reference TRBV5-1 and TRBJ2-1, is KAGVTQTPRYLIKTRGQQVTLSCSPISGHRSVSWYQQTPGQGLQFLFEYFSETQRNKGNFPGRFSGRQFSNSRSEMNVSTLELGDSALYLCASSLVGKAGRADEQFFGPGTRLTVL.

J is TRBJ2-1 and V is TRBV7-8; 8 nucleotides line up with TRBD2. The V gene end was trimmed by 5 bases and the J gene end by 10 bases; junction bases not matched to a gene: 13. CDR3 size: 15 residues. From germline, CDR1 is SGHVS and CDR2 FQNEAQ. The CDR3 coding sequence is TGTGCCAGCAGCCCCGAGCGGGGGTTTCTCAGCGAGCAGTTCTTC. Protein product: CASSPERGFLSEQFF.

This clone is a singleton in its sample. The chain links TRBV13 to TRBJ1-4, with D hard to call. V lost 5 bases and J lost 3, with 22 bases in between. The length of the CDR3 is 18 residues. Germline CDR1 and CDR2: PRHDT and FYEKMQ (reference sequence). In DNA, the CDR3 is TGTGCCAGCAGCCACGCGATGCAATCGCACAGCCCTAATGAAAAACTGTTTTTT. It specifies CASSHAMQSHSPNEKLFF.

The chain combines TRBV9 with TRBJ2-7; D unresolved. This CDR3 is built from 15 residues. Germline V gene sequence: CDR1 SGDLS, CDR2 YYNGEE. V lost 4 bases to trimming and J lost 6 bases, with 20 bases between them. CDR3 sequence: CASSPFSAGLGEQYF. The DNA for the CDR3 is TGTGCCAGCAGCCCCTTCTCGGCAGGATTGGGCGAGCAGTACTTC. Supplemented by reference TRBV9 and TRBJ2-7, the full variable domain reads DSGVTQTPKHLITATGQRVTLRCSPRSGDLSVYWYQQSLDQGLQFLIQYYNGEERAKGNILERFSAQQFPDLHSELNLSSLELGDSALYFCASSPFSAGLGEQYFGPGTRLTVT.

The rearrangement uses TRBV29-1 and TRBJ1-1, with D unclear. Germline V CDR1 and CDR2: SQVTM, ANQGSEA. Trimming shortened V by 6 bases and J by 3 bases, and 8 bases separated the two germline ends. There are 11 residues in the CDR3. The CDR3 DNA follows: TGCAGCGTCGACACTTACACTGAAGCTTTCTTT. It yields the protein CSVDTYTEAFF.

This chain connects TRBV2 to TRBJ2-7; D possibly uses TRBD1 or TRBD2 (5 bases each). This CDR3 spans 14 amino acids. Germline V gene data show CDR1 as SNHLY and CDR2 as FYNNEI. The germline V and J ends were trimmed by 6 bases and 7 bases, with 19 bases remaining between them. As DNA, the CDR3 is TGTGCCAGCAGGAACTGGGACGTCGGAGAAGAGCAGTACTTC. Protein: CASRNWDVGEEQYF.